This T cell receptor beta chain was identified in a study of T cells in Graves' hyperthyroidism and ophthalmopathy (dated by TCRdb to the late 2010s). Looking at the study overall: Peripheral blood samples were taken at initial diagnosis, before any treatment was given. To identify TCR V-J signatures that set the groups apart, the researchers used a discovery cohort of 90 to 100 patients, made up of 43 with Graves' ophthalmopathy and around 58 with stable Graves' hyperthyroidism. Whether ophthalmopathy could be predicted prospectively was tested in an independent validation cohort made up of about 18 hyperthyroidism patients plus 17 patients who later progressed to ophthalmopathy. The 100 or so discovery patients were randomly divided into training and test sets at a 7:3 ratio. Thyroid tissue and blood T-cell repertoires from several Graves' hyperthyroidism patients were also compared in the study. After blood sampling, hyperthyroidism patients were treated with methimazole at a starting dose of 30 mg daily, and ophthalmopathy patients were treated with high-dose intravenous methylprednisolone. TCR Vbeta CDR3 sequencing of roughly 140 peripheral blood samples (roughly 41 ophthalmopathy, some 75 hyperthyroidism and roughly 17 progressor patients) is reported in the paper.

This clonotype has a count of ten or more. Its antigen is still unknown. Base qualities are not provided; no much larger clone lies one nucleotide away. TCR beta CDR3 regions were amplified from RNA transcripts. For the first round of RT-PCR on the TCR CDR3, the HTBI primer set was used together with the Qiagen OneStep RT-PCR kit. Libraries were constructed in a second round of multiplex PCR, after which size selection and purification were performed. Libraries were sequenced paired-end with 100 bp reads on an Illumina HiSeq2000. The paper's data handling went like this. SOAPnuke was used to process the raw data, with reads discarded if the reads contained adapters or uncalled bases, had a mean Phred below 15, or lacked an exact constant-primer or identifier match. COPE v1.2.5 was used to merge high-quality paired reads, and clonotypes were defined as unique nucleotide sequences. MiTCR v1.1 was used to align the clonotypes against IMGT TRBV, TRBD and TRBJ reference segments. The analysis included only V-J combinations with a frequency above 0.0001, which together covered more than 98% of the repertoires. The TCS score was defined as the ratio of F50 (clonal expansion) to E x V (chaos), calculated using BLOSUM62-based TCRdist between CDR3 peptides within each V-J. Welch's t-statistics and random forest reduced just over 500 V-J features to roughly 13, which were used in a naive Bayes classifier (R e1071). The public reads were quality trimmed at Q25 with fastp and then assembled into clones with MiXCR by TCRdb, keeping productive beta chains. For every CDR3 protein sequence, its rows merge into one entry that carries the most common genes and DNA. The V and J calls shown here were made by TCRdb, not taken from the authors' results. For this sample the table gives 500,000 or so distinct CDR3 sequences, of which about 16% were detected only once. Of the sample, 25% to 35% is held by the ten largest clones.

What the work shows at the level of the full study, not this receptor alone: In validation, the model predicted progression to ophthalmopathy with approximately 69% sensitivity and 72% to 75% specificity, a median of around six months before onset. Sample size was not statistically predetermined, and blinding of investigators to group allocation was not performed. In cross-validation, a model built on a 13 V-J signature told ophthalmopathy apart from stable hyperthyroidism with about 90% sensitivity and around 84% specificity, and in testing the same model reached 80%/75%. Most expanded thyroid clonotypes (frequency above 0.001) were also found in blood, which suggests that blood repertoires may mirror thyroid immune responses.

Ophthalmopathy patients had moderately to severely active disease, with a Clinical Activity Score of 3 or more, a NOSPECS grade of 4 or more, and a disease duration of less than 3 months. Any patient with an uncontrolled infection, another autoimmune disease, pregnancy or lactation was excluded. Diagnoses were based on clinical symptoms, serum thyroxine and TRAb, thyroid ultrasound and orbital computed tomography. PBMCs were isolated from approximately 10 ml of fresh peripheral blood by Ficoll-Paque density gradient centrifugation. Total RNA was extracted using Trizol reagent, and RNA quality was assessed on an Agilent 2100 Bioanalyzer. Reading from cysteine to phenylalanine, the CDR3 counts 15 amino acids. The retained sequence is limited to the CDR3, 45 bases, with the frame set at the first base. V drops 3 bases and J drops 2 bases, leaving 14 bases in between.

The chain couples TRBV12-3 or TRBV12-4 to TRBJ2-7; TRBD2 could be the D gene, as 6 bases match. The source of this sequence is a woman aged 30 to 39 with Graves' ophthalmopathy. Sequenced: blood. The CDR3 corresponds to CASSFDSGITYEQYF. The sequence in DNA is TGTGCCAGCAGTTTTGATAGCGGAATAACCTACGAGCAGTACTTC.